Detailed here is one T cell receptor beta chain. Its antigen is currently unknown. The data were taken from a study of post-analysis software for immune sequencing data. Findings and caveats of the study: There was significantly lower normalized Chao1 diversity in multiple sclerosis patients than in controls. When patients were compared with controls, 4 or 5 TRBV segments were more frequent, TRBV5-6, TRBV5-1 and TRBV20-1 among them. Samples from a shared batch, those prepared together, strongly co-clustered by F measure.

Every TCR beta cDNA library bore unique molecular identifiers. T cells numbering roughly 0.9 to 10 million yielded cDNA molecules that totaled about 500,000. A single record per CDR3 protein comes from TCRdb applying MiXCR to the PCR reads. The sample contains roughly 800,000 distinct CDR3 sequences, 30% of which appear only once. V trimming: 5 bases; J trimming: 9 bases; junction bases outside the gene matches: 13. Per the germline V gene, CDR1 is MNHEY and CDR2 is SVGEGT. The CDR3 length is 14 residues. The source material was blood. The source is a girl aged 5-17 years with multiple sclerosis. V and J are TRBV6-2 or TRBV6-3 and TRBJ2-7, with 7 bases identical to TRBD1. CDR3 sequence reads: CASSATGTATWQYF. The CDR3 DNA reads TGTGCCAGCAGTGCAACCGGGACAGCCACTTGGCAGTACTTC.